This section outlines one T cell receptor (beta chain) sequence together with its context. CDR3 length: 14 residues. V was pared by 5 bases and J by 3 bases, with 4 bases of the junction left unmatched. Germline CDR1 and CDR2: SEHNR and FQNEAQ (reference sequence). These data originate in a study of PD-L1 blockade in urothelial cancer. TCRdb's copy holds only in-frame clones and misses some; the assay was immunoSEQ multiplex PCR. The data contain some 40,000 clones, over 75% of them seen just once; the ten biggest clones take up around 8.3%. V is TRBV7-9 and J is TRBJ2-7, with TRBD1 matching over 10 bases. The sample in question was PBMCs, obtained around atezolizumab (anti-PD-L1) treatment. The receptor was isolated from a man in his 70s with urothelial cancer. For the CDR3, the DNA is TGTGCCAGCAGCCCGGGACAGGGGAACTACGAGCAGTACTTC. Its translation: CASSPGQGNYEQYF.